The clone carrying this TCR beta chain was picked up many times. No antigen is known for it. Profiled with immunoSEQ multiplex PCR; TCRdb holds only in-frame clones, not every one. This sample comprises approximately 35,000 clones, none seen once only. The record originates from a study of T cell clonality in common variable immunodeficiency. Findings of the study overall: TCRbeta clonality was increased in CVID versus healthy controls. Common variable immunodeficiency TCR beta sequences reportedly had fewer deletions and N-nucleotide insertions.

This receptor was taken from a human donor with common variable immunodeficiency. The source material was peripheral blood mononuclear cells.

CDR3: CASSTTTGGAVETQYF. Partial CDR3 DNA: TGTGCCAGCAGCACAACGACAGGGGGTGCAGTGGAGACC. The V gene is TRBV7-6, the J gene TRBJ2-5; 9 nucleotides match TRBD1. The CDR3 is cut off 3 residues early in the read; its end comes from the germline J gene. The CDR3 totals 16 residues. Germline V CDR1 and CDR2: SGHVS, FNYEAQ. Trimming took 5 bases from V and 5 from J; bases not matched to a gene: 12.